The 22 T cell receptor beta chains listed next were all sequenced from one sample in a study of shared clonotypes between healthy human individuals. CD45RO-negative, CCR7-selected cells formed the naive CD8 fraction, which excluded terminally differentiated effector memory CD45RA+ cells. Repertoires were generated with immunoSEQ multiplex PCR, while TCRdb's copy carries only in-frame clones and drops some. Of about 2 million clones in the sample, about 95% were seen once. Sequenced material: naive CD8+ T cells sorted from blood. Receptors were obtained from a man aged 18 to 30 in good health.

The rearrangement joins TRBV6-6 to TRBJ2-7; D remains ambiguous. Germline CDR1 MNHNY, CDR2 SVGAGI (reference sequence). This CDR3 comprises 14 residues. The ends were cut back, 2 bases at V and 2 bases at J, with 10 bases in the middle. The CDR3 DNA sequence: TGTGCCAGCAGTTACCGTACCTCACCCTACGAGCAGTACTTC. Residues: CASSYRTSPYEQYF.

The CDR3 protein is CASTSRDFQNEQFF. CDR3 nucleotide sequence: TGTGCCAGCACCTCTCGGGACTTTCAAAATGAGCAGTTCTTC. This chain links TRBV5-6 with TRBJ2-1, with D perhaps TRBD2 (6 bases). This CDR3 is built from 14 residues. Germline loops: CDR1 SGHDT, CDR2 YYEEEE. Trimming shortened V by 6 bases and J by 7 bases, and 17 bases separated the two germline ends.

This clone was observed a few times. Other DNA sequences from this sample encode an identical CDR3 as well. The V and J genes are TRBV30 and TRBJ2-2, with no clear D. The germline V gene has CDR1 GTSNPN and CDR2 SVGIG (reference sequence). Trimming left V 0 bases short and J 1 base short, with 3 bases between. The length of the CDR3 is 13 residues. The CDR3 bases are TGTGCCTGGAGTGTGGGGAACACCGGGGAGCTGTTTTTT. It specifies CAWSVGNTGELFF.

The V and J genes are TRBV7-9 and TRBJ1-4, with no clear D. The CDR3 spans 11 residues. Germline V CDR1 and CDR2: SEHNR, FQNEAQ (reference sequence). The V end lost 5 bases, the J end lost 8 bases, and 6 bases lay between the germline ends. The chain's CDR3 is CASSAHEKLFF. The DNA of the CDR3 is TGTGCCAGCAGCGCCCACGAAAAACTGTTTTTT. Full variable domain (missing parts from reference TRBV7-9 and TRBJ1-4): DTGVSQNPRHKITKRGQNVTFRCDPISEHNRLYWYRQTLGQGPEFLTYFQNEAQLEKSRLLSDRFSAERPKGSFSTLEIQRTEQGDSAMYLCASSAHEKLFFGSGTQLSVL.

The chain uses TRBV11-2 and TRBJ2-3, with 11 bases fitting TRBD2. The germline gives CDR1 SGHAT, CDR2 FQNNGV. This CDR3 has 16 residues. V shed 2 bases, J shed 3 bases, and the junction held 4 bases outside the gene matches. In DNA, the CDR3 is TGTGCCAGCAGCTTATCACTAGCGGGAGCAACAGATACGCAGTATTTT. Residues: CASSLSLAGATDTQYF.

This chain uses TRBV4-2 with TRBJ1-5; tentative D call: TRBD1 (6 bases). In germline, CDR1 is LGHNA, CDR2 YNFKEQ. V lost 0 bases to trimming and J lost 0 bases, with 9 bases between them. CDR3 length equals 16 residues. In nucleotides, the CDR3 is TGTGCCAGCAGCCAAGATGAGGGGGATAGCAATCAGCCCCAGCATTTT. Translated: CASSQDEGDSNQPQHF.

The gene calls are TRBV30 and TRBJ2-7; 8 bases match TRBD1. Germline-derived CDR1 and CDR2 are GTSNPN and SVGIG (reference sequence). V trimming: 5 bases; J trimming: 5 bases; junction bases outside the gene matches: 8. This CDR3 spans 13 amino acids. The CDR3 is CAWETGVRNEQYF. The CDR3 coding sequence is TGTGCCTGGGAGACAGGGGTTCGGAACGAGCAGTACTTC.

The chain joins TRBV4-1 to TRBJ2-7; D is possibly TRBD1 (6 bases). Trimming left V 0 bases short and J 3 bases short, with 21 bases between. Germline V gives CDR1 MGHRA, CDR2 YSYEKL. The CDR3 is 18 residues long. This chain's CDR3 is CASSQEPPGTLVIYEQYF. The CDR3 DNA is TGCGCCAGCAGCCAAGAGCCTCCCGGGACACTCGTAATCTACGAGCAGTACTTC.

The V gene is TRBV5-1, the J gene TRBJ2-2; D is ambiguous. Per the germline V gene, CDR1 is SGHRS and CDR2 is YFSETQ. The CDR3 has 17 residues. The V end was cut by 3 bases, the J end by 3 bases, with 18 bases between. The CDR3 region is CASSSPMRDADTGELFF. The CDR3 DNA is TGCGCCAGCAGCTCCCCCATGAGAGACGCAGACACCGGGGAGCTGTTTTTT.

The chain employs TRBV19 and TRBJ1-4; D remains unclear. The CDR3 totals 13 residues. In germline, CDR1 is LNHDA, CDR2 SQIVND (reference sequence). V was clipped by 9 bases and J by 8 bases, with 16 bases between them. CDR3 bases: TGTGCCAGCCAAGGGTCCCTTCGGGAAAAACTGTTTTTT. It translates to CASQGSLREKLFF.

The J gene is TRBJ2-7, the V gene TRBV13; 11 bases are a match to TRBD2. The V gene's germline CDR1 is PRHDT and CDR2 FYEKMQ (reference sequence). The CDR3 length is 15 residues. V gave up 5 bases and J gave up 4 bases; unmatched junction bases: 7. CDR3 in DNA: TGTGCCAGCAGCACGACTAGCGGGAACTCTTACGAGCAGTACTTC. It translates to CASSTTSGNSYEQYF. The entire variable domain, with the rest obtained from reference TRBV13 and TRBJ2-7, is as follows: AAGVIQSPRHLIKEKRETATLKCYPIPRHDTVYWYQQGPGQDPQFLISFYEKMQSDKGSIPDRFSAQQFSDYHSELNMSSLELGDSALYFCASSTTSGNSYEQYFGPGTRLTVT.

The V and J genes are TRBV5-1 and TRBJ2-1; TRBD2 matches 7 bases. J gave up 9 bases and V 3 bases, and 9 bases lay outside the gene matches. CDR3 length: 14 residues. CDR1 is SGHRS and CDR2 is YFSETQ in the germline V gene. CDR3 loop: CASSWGTTSSEQFF. DNA of the CDR3: TGCGCCAGCAGCTGGGGGACTACCTCGAGTGAGCAGTTCTTC.

This chain links TRBV28 with TRBJ2-1; possible D gene TRBD1, 5 bases. Germline V lookup: CDR1 MDHEN, CDR2 SYDVKM. Trimming cost V 3 bases and J 0 bases, with 9 bases left between them. This CDR3 contains 15 residues. CDR3 amino acids: CASSLGQASYNEQFF. DNA for the CDR3: TGTGCCAGCAGTTTGGGGCAGGCCTCCTACAATGAGCAGTTCTTC.

The genes are TRBV5-1 and TRBJ2-7; D is unclear. Germline CDR1 reads SGHRS; CDR2 reads YFSETQ. CDR3 length equals 12 residues. Deletions cut 3 bases from V and 5 bases from J, with 9 bases between. CDR3 protein: CASSSDIDEQYF. The CDR3 coding sequence is TGCGCCAGCAGCTCCGACATCGACGAGCAGTACTTC.

Of note for this clone: Within the sample, other DNA sequences also encode this same CDR3. The chain carries TRBV7-9 and TRBJ2-1; 13 nucleotides line up with TRBD2. From germline, CDR1 is SEHNR and CDR2 FQNEAQ (reference sequence). J lost 9 bases, V lost 2 bases, and 1 base had no gene match. The CDR3 extends over 14 amino acids. CDR3 in amino acids: CASSLRTSGGEQFF. The CDR3 DNA follows: TGTGCCAGCAGCTTAAGGACTAGCGGGGGTGAGCAGTTCTTC.

The CDR3 protein is CASSETGGRSEAFF. The CDR3 DNA sequence: TGTGCCAGCAGCGAGACAGGGGGCAGGTCTGAAGCTTTCTTT. This chain joins TRBV2 and TRBJ1-1; 10 bases line up with TRBD1. Trimming cost V 6 bases and J 6 bases; bases outside gene matches: 7. This CDR3 has 14 residues. CDR1 and CDR2 (germline): SNHLY, FYNNEI.

In the case of this clone: Other DNA variants within this sample encode the same CDR3. The chain combines TRBV5-1 with TRBJ2-7; D is undetermined. The germline gives CDR1 SGHRS, CDR2 YFSETQ. The ends were cut back, 0 bases at V and 5 bases at J, with 9 bases in the middle. The length of the CDR3 is 13 residues. The CDR3 reads CASSLAGSDEQYF. The CDR3 nucleotides read TGCGCCAGCAGCTTGGCGGGCAGCGACGAGCAGTACTTC.

This chain connects TRBV15 to TRBJ2-2; 10 bases agree with TRBD2. Germline lookup yields CDR1 LNHNV and CDR2 YYDKDF (reference sequence). This CDR3 contains 17 residues. Trimming cost V 0 bases and J 4 bases; bases outside gene matches: 5. In nucleotides, the CDR3 is TGTGCCACCAGCAGAGATCGGCTAGCGGGGGTCACCGGGGAGCTGTTTTTT. As protein: CATSRDRLAGVTGELFF.

The rearrangement joins TRBV10-3 to TRBJ1-5; 8 positions agree with TRBD1. The trim removed 11 bases at V and 2 bases at J, leaving 11 bases unmatched. There are 15 residues in the CDR3. Germline assignment: CDR1 ENHRY and CDR2 SYGVKD. The CDR3 DNA reads as TGTGCCTCGTACTCAGGGGGCGATGGCAATCAGCCCCAGCATTTT. Translated, it gives CASYSGGDGNQPQHF.

The chain uses TRBV5-4 and TRBJ2-7, with 7 bases fitting TRBD2. The CDR3 covers 16 residues. CDR1 is SGHNT and CDR2 is YYREEE in the germline V gene (reference sequence). V was pared by 0 bases and J by 0 bases, with 6 bases of the junction left unmatched. As DNA, the CDR3 is TGTGCCAGCAGCTTGGATCCGGCTAGCGGCTCCTACGAGCAGTACTTC. This translates into CASSLDPASGSYEQYF.

This rearrangement joins TRBV18 to TRBJ1-1; TRBD1 might be the D (5 bases). V lost 6 bases, J lost 3 bases, and 14 bases lay in between. This CDR3 is 14 amino acids long. CDR1 is KGHSH and CDR2 is LQKENI in the germline V gene. The CDR3 DNA sequence: TGTGCCAGCTCCCGAGACAGCGCGGACACTGAAGCTTTCTTT. Translating gives CASSRDSADTEAFF.

The chain combines TRBV6-5 with TRBJ1-5, with 7 bases that match TRBD1. Germline V CDR1 and CDR2: MNHEY, SVGAGI. The CDR3 length is 14 residues. V was pared by 5 bases and J by 3 bases, with 4 bases of the junction left unmatched. CDR3 DNA: TGTGCCAGCAGTACCGGGACAGACAATCAGCCCCAGCATTTT. Translated, it gives CASSTGTDNQPQHF.